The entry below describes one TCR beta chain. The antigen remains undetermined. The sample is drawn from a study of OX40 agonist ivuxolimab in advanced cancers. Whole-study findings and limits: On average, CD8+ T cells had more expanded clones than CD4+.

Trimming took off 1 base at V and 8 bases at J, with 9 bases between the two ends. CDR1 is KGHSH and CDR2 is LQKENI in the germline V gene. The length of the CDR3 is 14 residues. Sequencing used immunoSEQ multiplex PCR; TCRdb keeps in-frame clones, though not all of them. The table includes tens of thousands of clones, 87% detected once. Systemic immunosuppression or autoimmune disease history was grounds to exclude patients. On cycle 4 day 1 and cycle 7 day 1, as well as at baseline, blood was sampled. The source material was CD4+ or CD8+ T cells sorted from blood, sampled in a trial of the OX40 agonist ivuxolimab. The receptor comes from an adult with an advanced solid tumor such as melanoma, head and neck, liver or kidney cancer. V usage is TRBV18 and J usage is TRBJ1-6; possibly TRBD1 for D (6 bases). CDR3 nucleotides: TGTGCCAGCTCACCACGGGGGCGCGATTCACCCCTCCACTTT. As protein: CASSPRGRDSPLHF.